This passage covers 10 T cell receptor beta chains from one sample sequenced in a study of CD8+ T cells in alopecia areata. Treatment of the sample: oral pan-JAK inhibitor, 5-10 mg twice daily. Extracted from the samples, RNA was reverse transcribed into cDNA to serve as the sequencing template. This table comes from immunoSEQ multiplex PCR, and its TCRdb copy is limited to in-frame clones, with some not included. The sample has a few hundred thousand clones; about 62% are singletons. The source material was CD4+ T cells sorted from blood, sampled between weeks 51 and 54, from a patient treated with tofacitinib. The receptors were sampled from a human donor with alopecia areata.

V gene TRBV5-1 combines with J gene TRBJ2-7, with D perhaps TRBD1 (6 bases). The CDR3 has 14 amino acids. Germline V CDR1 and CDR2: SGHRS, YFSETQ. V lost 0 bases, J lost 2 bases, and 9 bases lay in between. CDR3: CASSLGDTTYEQYF. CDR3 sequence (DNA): TGCGCCAGCAGCTTGGGGGACACCACCTACGAGCAGTACTTC. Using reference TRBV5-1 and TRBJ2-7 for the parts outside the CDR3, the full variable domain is KAGVTQTPRYLIKTRGQQVTLSCSPISGHRSVSWYQQTPGQGLQFLFEYFSETQRNKGNFPGRFSGRQFSNSRSEMNVSTLELGDSALYLCASSLGDTTYEQYFGPGTRLTVT.

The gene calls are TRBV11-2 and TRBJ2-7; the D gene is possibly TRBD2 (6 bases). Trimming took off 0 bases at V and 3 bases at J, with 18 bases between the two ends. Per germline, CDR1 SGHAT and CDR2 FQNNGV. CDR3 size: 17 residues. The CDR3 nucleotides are TGTGCCAGCAGCTTAGATTGGGGGGAGGTACGGGTCTACGAGCAGTACTTC. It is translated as CASSLDWGEVRVYEQYF.

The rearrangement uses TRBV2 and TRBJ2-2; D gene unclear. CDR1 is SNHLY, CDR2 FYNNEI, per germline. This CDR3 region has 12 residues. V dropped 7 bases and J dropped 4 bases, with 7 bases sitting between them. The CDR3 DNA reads TGTGCCAGCATAAAGGGCACCGGGGAGCTGTTTTTT. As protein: CASIKGTGELFF.

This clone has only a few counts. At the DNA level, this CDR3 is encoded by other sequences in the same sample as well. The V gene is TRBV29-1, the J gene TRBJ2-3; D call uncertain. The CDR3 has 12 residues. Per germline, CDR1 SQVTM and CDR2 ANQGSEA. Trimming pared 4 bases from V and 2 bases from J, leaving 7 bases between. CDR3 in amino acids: CSVVQVTDTQYF. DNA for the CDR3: TGCAGCGTTGTCCAGGTCACAGATACGCAGTATTTT.

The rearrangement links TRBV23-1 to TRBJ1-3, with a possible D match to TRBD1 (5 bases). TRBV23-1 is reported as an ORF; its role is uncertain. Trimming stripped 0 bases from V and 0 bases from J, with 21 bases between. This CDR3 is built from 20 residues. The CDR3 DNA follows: TGCGCCAGCAGTCAATCGGATTCCACAGGTTGCAACCACTCTGGAAACACCATATATTTT. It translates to CASSQSDSTGCNHSGNTIYF.

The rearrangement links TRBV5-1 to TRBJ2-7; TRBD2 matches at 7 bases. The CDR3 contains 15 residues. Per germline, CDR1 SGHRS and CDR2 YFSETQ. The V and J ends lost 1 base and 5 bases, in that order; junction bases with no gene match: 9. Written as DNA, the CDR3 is TGCGCCAGCAGCTTGTTTGGGTCTAGCGGCCACGAGCAGTACTTC. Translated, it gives CASSLFGSSGHEQYF. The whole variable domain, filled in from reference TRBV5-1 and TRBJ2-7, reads KAGVTQTPRYLIKTRGQQVTLSCSPISGHRSVSWYQQTPGQGLQFLFEYFSETQRNKGNFPGRFSGRQFSNSRSEMNVSTLELGDSALYLCASSLFGSSGHEQYFGPGTRLTVT.

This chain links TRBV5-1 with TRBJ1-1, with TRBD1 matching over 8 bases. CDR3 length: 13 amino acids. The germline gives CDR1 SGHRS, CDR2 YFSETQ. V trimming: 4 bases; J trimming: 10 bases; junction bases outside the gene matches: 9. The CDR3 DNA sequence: TGCGCCAGCAGCCTCGGGACAGGAGGTGTAGCTTTCTTT. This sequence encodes CASSLGTGGVAFF.

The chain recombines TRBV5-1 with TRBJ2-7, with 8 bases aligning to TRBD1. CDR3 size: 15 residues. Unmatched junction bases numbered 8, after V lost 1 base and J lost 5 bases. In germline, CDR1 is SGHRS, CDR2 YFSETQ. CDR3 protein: CASSLLDREVDEQYF. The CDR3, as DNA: TGCGCCAGCAGCTTGTTGGACAGGGAGGTAGACGAGCAGTACTTC.

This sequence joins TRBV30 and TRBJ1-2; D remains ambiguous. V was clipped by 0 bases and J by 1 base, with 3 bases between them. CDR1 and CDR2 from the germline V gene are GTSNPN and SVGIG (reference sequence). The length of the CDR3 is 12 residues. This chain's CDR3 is CAWSVDNYGYTF. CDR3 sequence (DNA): TGTGCCTGGAGTGTGGATAACTATGGCTACACCTTC.

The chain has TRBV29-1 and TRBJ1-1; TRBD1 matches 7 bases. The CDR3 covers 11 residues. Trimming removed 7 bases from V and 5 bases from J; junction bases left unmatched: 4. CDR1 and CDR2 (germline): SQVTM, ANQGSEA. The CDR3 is CSAEGATEAFF. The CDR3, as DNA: TGCAGCGCCGAGGGGGCAACTGAAGCTTTCTTT.